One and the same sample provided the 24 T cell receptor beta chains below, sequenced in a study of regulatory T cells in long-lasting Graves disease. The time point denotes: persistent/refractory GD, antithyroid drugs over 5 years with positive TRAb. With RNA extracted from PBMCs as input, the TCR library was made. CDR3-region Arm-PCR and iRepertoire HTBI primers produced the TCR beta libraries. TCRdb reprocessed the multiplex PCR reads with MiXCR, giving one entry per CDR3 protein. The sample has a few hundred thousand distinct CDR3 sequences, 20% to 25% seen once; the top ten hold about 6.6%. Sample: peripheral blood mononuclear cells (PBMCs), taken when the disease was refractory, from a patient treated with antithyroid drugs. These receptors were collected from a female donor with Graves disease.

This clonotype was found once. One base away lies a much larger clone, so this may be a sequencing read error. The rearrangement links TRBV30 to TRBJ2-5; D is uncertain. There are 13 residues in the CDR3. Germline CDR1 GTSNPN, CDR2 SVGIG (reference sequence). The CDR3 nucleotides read TGTGCCAGGAGTGTTGCGGCCCAAGAGACCCAGTACTTC. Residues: CARSVAAQETQYF.

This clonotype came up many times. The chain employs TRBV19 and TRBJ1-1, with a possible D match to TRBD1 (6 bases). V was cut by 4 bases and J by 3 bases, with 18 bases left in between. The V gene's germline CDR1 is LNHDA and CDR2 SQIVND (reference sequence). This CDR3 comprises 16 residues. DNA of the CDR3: TGTGCCAGTAGTAGACGCCCCGGGGGGCGTTACACTGAAGCTTTCTTT. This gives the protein CASSRRPGGRYTEAFF.

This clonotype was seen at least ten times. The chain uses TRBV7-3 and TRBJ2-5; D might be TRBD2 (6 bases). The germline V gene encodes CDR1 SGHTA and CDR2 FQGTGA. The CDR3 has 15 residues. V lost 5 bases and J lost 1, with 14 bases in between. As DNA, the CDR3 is TGTGCCAGCAGCCCCATCCCTAGCGCCCAAGAGACCCAGTACTTC. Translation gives CASSPIPSAQETQYF.

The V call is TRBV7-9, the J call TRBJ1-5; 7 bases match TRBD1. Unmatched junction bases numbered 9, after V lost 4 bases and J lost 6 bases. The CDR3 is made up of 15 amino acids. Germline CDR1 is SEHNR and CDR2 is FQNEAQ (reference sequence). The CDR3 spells CASSSIDRVGQPQHF. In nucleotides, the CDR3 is TGTGCCAGCAGCTCCATCGACAGGGTAGGTCAGCCCCAGCATTTT.

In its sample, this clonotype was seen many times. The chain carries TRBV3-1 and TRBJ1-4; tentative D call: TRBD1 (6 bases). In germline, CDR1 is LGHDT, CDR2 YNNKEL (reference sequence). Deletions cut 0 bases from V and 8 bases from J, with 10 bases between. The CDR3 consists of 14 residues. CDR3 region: CASSQDNRAEKLFF. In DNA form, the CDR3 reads TGTGCCAGCAGCCAAGATAACAGGGCCGAAAAACTGTTTTTT.

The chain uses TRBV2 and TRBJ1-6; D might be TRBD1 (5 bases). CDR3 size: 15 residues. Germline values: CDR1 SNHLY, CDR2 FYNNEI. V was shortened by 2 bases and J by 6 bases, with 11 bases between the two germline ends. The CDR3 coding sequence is TGTGCCAGCAGTGAAAGGGGAGCCTTTAATTCACCCCTCCACTTT. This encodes CASSERGAFNSPLHF.

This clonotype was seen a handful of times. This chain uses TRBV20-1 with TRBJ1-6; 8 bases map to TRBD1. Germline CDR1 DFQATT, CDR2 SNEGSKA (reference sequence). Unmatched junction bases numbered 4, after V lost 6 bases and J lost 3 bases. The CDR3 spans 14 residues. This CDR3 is CSATGQGYNSPLHF. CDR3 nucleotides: TGCAGTGCAACCGGACAGGGCTATAATTCACCCCTCCACTTT.

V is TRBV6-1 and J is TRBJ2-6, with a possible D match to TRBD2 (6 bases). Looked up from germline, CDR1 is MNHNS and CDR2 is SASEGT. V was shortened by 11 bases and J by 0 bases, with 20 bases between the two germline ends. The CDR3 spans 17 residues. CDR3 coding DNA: TGTGCCGGTGCTCCGGGACTGGCCTACTCTGGGGCCAACGTCCTGACTTTC. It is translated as CAGAPGLAYSGANVLTF.

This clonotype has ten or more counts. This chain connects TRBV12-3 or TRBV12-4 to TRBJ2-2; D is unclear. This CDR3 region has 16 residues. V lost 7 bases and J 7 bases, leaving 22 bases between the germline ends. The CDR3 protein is CASINSFRAPLGELFF. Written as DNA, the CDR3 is TGTGCCAGCATCAACTCCTTCCGGGCCCCACTCGGGGAGCTGTTTTTT.

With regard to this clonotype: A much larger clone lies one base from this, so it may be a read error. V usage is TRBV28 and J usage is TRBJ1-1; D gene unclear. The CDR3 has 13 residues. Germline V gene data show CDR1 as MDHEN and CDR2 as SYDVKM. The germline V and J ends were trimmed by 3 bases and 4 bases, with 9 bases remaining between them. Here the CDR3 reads CASSFVVGTEAFF. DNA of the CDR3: TGTGCCAGCAGTTTTGTCGTGGGCACTGAAGCTTTCTTT.

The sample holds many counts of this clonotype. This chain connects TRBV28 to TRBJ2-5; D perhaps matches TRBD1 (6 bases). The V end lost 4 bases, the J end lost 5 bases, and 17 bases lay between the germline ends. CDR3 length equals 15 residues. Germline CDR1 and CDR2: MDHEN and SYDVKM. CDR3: CASSSRTVLWETQYF. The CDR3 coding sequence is TGTGCCAGCAGTTCTAGGACAGTTCTATGGGAGACCCAGTACTTC.

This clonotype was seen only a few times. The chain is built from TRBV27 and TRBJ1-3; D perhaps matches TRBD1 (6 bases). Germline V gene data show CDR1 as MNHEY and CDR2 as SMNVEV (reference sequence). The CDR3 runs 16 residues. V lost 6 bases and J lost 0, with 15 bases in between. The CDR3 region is CASRPFGGSSGNTIYF. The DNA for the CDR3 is TGTGCCAGCAGACCGTTTGGGGGCAGCTCTGGAAACACCATATATTTT.

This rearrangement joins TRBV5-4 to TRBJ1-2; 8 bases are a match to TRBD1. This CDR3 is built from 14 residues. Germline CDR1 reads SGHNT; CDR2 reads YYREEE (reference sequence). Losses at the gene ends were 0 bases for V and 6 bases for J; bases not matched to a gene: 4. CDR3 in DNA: TGTGCCAGCAGCTTGGACAGGGGGAATGATGGCTACACCTTC. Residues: CASSLDRGNDGYTF.

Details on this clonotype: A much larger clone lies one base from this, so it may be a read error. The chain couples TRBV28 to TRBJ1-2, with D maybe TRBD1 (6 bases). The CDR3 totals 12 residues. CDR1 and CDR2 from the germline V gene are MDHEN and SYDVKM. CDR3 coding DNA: TGTGCCAGCAGTTTAGGGGGCATCGGCTGCACCTTC. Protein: CASSLGGIGCTF.

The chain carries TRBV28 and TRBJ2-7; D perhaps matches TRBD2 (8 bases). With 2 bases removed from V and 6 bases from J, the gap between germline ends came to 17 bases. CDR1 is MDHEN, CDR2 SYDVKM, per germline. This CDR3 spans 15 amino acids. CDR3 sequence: CASSLRGRGVGEQYF. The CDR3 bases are TGTGCCAGCAGTTTAAGGGGGCGGGGGGTGGGCGAGCAGTACTTC.

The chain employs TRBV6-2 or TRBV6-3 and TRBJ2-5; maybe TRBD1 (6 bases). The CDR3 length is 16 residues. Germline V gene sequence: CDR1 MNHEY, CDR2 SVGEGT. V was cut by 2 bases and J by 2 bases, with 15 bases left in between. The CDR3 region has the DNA TGTGCCAGCAGTTACGACGCCGGGACACCGCAAGAGACCCAGTACTTC. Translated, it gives CASSYDAGTPQETQYF.

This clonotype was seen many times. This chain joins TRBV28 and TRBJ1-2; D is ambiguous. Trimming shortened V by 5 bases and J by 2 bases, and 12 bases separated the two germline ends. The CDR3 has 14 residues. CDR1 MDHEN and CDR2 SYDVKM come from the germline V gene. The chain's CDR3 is CASSERTRNYGYTF. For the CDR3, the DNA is TGTGCCAGCAGTGAAAGGACGAGAAACTATGGCTACACCTTC.

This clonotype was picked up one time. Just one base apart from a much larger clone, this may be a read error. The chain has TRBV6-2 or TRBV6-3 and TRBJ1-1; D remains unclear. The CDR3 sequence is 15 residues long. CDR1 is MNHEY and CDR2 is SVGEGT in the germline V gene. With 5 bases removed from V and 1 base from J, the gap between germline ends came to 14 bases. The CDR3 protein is CASSEPEEGNTEAFF. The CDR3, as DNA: TGTGCCAGCAGTGAACCCGAGGAGGGGAACACTGAAGCTTTCTTT.

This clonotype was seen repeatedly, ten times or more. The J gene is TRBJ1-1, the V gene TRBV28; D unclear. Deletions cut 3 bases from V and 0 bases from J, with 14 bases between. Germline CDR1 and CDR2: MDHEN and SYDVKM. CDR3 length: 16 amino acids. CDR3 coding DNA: TGTGCCAGCAGTTTTGGGCCGGGCCGCATGAACACTGAAGCTTTCTTT. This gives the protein CASSFGPGRMNTEAFF.

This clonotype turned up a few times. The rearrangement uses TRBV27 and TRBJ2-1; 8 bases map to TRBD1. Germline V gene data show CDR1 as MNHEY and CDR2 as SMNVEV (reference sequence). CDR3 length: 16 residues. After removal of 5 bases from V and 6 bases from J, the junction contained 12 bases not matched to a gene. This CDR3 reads CASSPAGQGGSNEQFF. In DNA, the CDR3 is TGTGCCAGCAGTCCCGCTGGACAGGGAGGAAGCAATGAGCAGTTCTTC.

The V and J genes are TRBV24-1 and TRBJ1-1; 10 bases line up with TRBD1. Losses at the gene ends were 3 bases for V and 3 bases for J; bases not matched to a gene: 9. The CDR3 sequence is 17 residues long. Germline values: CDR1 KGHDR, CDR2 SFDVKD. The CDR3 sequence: CATSDTDRGQEDTEAFF. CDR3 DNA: TGTGCCACCAGTGATACCGACAGGGGGCAAGAGGACACTGAAGCTTTCTTT.

CDR3 residues: CASSQQRDLEAFF. In nucleotides, the CDR3 is TGCGCCAGCAGCCAACAGCGCGACCTTGAAGCTTTCTTT. V gene TRBV5-1 combines with J gene TRBJ1-1; D unclear. V was cut by 4 bases and J by 7 bases, with 14 bases left in between. Germline V gene sequence: CDR1 SGHRS, CDR2 YFSETQ. The CDR3 is made up of 13 amino acids. Drawing the rest from reference TRBV5-1 and TRBJ1-1, the complete variable domain is KAGVTQTPRYLIKTRGQQVTLSCSPISGHRSVSWYQQTPGQGLQFLFEYFSETQRNKGNFPGRFSGRQFSNSRSEMNVSTLELGDSALYLCASSQQRDLEAFFGQGTRLTVV.

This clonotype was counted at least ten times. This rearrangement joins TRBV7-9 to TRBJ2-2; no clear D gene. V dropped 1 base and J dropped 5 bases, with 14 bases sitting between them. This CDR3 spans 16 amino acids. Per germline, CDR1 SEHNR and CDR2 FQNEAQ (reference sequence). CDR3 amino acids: CASSLGGWGMTGELFF. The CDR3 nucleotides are TGTGCCAGCAGCTTAGGCGGTTGGGGAATGACCGGGGAGCTGTTTTTT.

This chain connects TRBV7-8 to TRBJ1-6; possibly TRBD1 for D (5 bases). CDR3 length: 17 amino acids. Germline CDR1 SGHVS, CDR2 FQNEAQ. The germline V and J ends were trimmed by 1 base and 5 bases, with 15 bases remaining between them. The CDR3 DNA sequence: TGTGCCAGCAGCTTAGTGGGGAGGGACCAGAATAATTCACCCCTCCACTTT. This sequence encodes CASSLVGRDQNNSPLHF.